A single sample is the source of the 31 T cell receptor beta chains below, sequenced in a study of response to subunit inactivated influenza vaccine (dated by TCRdb to 2016 to 2018). The library was obtained by RT-PCR. Sequenced on an Illumina HiSeq 2500. TCRdb itself trimmed the public reads at Q25 with fastp, ran MiXCR and retained productive beta chains. Rows merge per CDR3 protein into single entries with the most common DNA and genes. This sample has 450,000 to 700,000 distinct CDR3 sequences in its table, and around 15% of those were observed once. The top ten clones comprise approximately 10% of the sample. Specimen: PBMCs from blood, collected 11 to 12 days after vaccination. These receptors were taken from a man aged 50 or older who received an inactivated influenza vaccine. Donor details come from another sample of the same person, matched by shared clones.

The chain combines TRBV5-5 with TRBJ1-2, with a possible D match to TRBD1 (6 bases). Germline lookup yields CDR1 SGHKS and CDR2 YYEKEE (reference sequence). The CDR3 sequence is 13 residues long. Trimming removed 0 bases from V and 6 bases from J, with 9 bases in between. The chain's CDR3 is CASSLVAGDGYTF. CDR3 DNA: TGTGCCAGCAGCTTGGTGGCAGGGGATGGCTACACCTTC.

A few counts support this clonotype. The chain employs TRBV7-9 and TRBJ1-1, with TRBD1 matching 9 bases. The CDR3 loop spans 15 amino acids. The trim removed 4 bases at V and 5 bases at J, leaving 8 bases unmatched. Germline loops: CDR1 SEHNR, CDR2 FQNEAQ (reference sequence). The chain's CDR3 is CASSSPTGGGTEAFF. The CDR3 nucleotides are TGTGCCAGCAGCTCCCCCACAGGGGGCGGAACTGAAGCTTTCTTT.

This sequence joins TRBV20-1 and TRBJ2-3; 9 nucleotides align to TRBD2. Germline CDR1 is DFQATT and CDR2 is SNEGSKA (reference sequence). The CDR3 spans 14 residues. With 4 bases clipped from V and 2 bases from J, the junction kept 4 bases outside the gene matches. This CDR3 is CSAKAGGPTDTQYF. CDR3 DNA sequence: TGCAGTGCTAAGGCGGGAGGGCCCACAGATACGCAGTATTTT.

The rearrangement uses TRBV20-1 and TRBJ2-7; D is unclear. V lost 3 bases and J lost 2, with 11 bases in between. CDR1 DFQATT and CDR2 SNEGSKA come from the germline V gene (reference sequence). The CDR3 spans 13 residues. This CDR3 reads CSASSQVAYEQYF. CDR3 DNA sequence: TGCAGTGCTAGTAGCCAGGTGGCCTACGAGCAGTACTTC.

The chain employs TRBV20-1 and TRBJ2-2; 8 bases map to TRBD2. Trimming removed 0 bases from V and 5 bases from J; junction bases left unmatched: 8. Germline V lookup: CDR1 DFQATT, CDR2 SNEGSKA (reference sequence). The CDR3 is made up of 16 amino acids. In DNA, the CDR3 is TGCAGTGCTAGAGATCGGGCTAGCGGGTCAACCGGGGAGCTGTTTTTT. Translation: CSARDRASGSTGELFF.

This clonotype turned up a few times. The CDR3 DNA follows: TGTGCCATCAGTGAGGGCGTGAGCTCCTACAATGAGCAGTTCTTC. Its protein product is CAISEGVSSYNEQFF. The chain has TRBV10-3 and TRBJ2-1, with D uncertain. Trimming removed 2 bases from V and 0 bases from J, with 8 bases in between. The CDR3 length is 15 residues. Germline V gene lookup returns CDR1 ENHRY and CDR2 SYGVKD.

The V gene is TRBV11-2, the J gene TRBJ2-2; 7 bases line up with TRBD1. The CDR3 loop spans 18 amino acids. V lost 1 base and J lost 0; bases outside the gene matches: 8. Germline V CDR1 and CDR2: SGHAT, FQNNGV. The CDR3 DNA reads as TGTGCCAGCAGCTTAGTCAACAGGGGTCTCGCGAACACCGGGGAGCTGTTTTTT. Residues: CASSLVNRGLANTGELFF.

The chain links TRBV7-8 to TRBJ2-2, with 10 bases aligning to TRBD2. This CDR3 has 16 amino acids. In germline, CDR1 is SGHVS, CDR2 FQNEAQ. Trimming took 3 bases from V and 4 from J; bases not matched to a gene: 5. The chain's CDR3 is CASSFGTSVFTGELFF. In DNA form, the CDR3 reads TGTGCCAGCAGCTTCGGGACTAGCGTGTTCACCGGGGAGCTGTTTTTT. The full variable domain, in which reference TRBV7-8 and TRBJ2-2 provide the parts outside the CDR3, is GAGVSQSPRYKVAKRGQDVALRCDPISGHVSLFWYQQALGQGPEFLTYFQNEAQLDKSGLPSDRFFAERPEGSVSTLKIQRTQQEDSAVYLCASSFGTSVFTGELFFGEGSRLTVL.

The chain has TRBV10-3 and TRBJ2-2; TRBD1 matches 11 bases. J lost 3 bases, V lost 3 bases, and 3 bases had no gene match. The germline V gene encodes CDR1 ENHRY and CDR2 SYGVKD. CDR3 length: 16 residues. CDR3 residues: CAISDRDRGYTGELFF. CDR3 DNA: TGTGCCATCAGTGACCGGGACAGGGGGTACACCGGGGAGCTGTTTTTT.

The gene calls are TRBV18 and TRBJ2-7; a possible D gene is TRBD1 (5 bases). This CDR3 has 13 residues. CDR1 is KGHSH, CDR2 LQKENI, per germline. Trimming left V 2 bases short and J 3 bases short, with 8 bases between. CDR3 sequence: CASSPVQGYEQYF. DNA of the CDR3: TGTGCCAGCTCACCAGTCCAGGGCTACGAGCAGTACTTC.

The genes are TRBV27 and TRBJ1-4; no clear D. CDR1 is MNHEY, CDR2 SMNVEV, per germline (reference sequence). Trimming removed 6 bases at V and 6 bases at J, with 14 bases between. The CDR3 has 14 amino acids. The CDR3 DNA follows: TGTGCCAGCAGCCCCCTTTGGCGATATGAAAAACTGTTTTTT. Its protein is CASSPLWRYEKLFF.

The chain joins TRBV30 to TRBJ2-3, with a weak D call TRBD2 (6 bases). Looked up from germline, CDR1 is GTSNPN and CDR2 is SVGIG (reference sequence). This CDR3 is built from 13 residues. V shed 3 bases and J shed 2 bases, with 9 bases lying between them. The CDR3 sequence is CAWSRDFTDTQYF. In DNA, the CDR3 is TGTGCCTGGAGCCGGGACTTCACAGATACGCAGTATTTT.

This clonotype was seen ten or more times. The J gene is TRBJ1-2, the V gene TRBV11-2; D unclear. Germline loops: CDR1 SGHAT, CDR2 FQNNGV. Trimming removed 6 bases from V and 4 bases from J, with 9 bases in between. This CDR3 is 12 amino acids long. The CDR3 spells CASSPGGYGYTF. In nucleotides, the CDR3 is TGTGCCAGCAGTCCGGGCGGCTATGGCTACACCTTC.

The chain carries TRBV4-1 and TRBJ2-1; the D is unclear. The V gene's germline CDR1 is MGHRA and CDR2 YSYEKL. This CDR3 contains 15 residues. Trimming left V 1 base short and J 3 bases short, with 10 bases between. The CDR3 region is CASSQAGRNYNEQFF. The CDR3 region has the DNA TGCGCCAGCAGCCAAGCGGGCAGGAACTACAATGAGCAGTTCTTC.

The rearrangement joins TRBV29-1 to TRBJ1-4; TRBD1 matches at 9 bases. Germline V lookup: CDR1 SQVTM, CDR2 ANQGSEA. J lost 6 bases, V lost 5 bases, and 7 bases had no gene match. The CDR3 consists of 14 residues. Written as DNA, the CDR3 is TGCAGCGTTTTTCACCGGGACAGGGATGAAAAACTGTTTTTT. This translates into CSVFHRDRDEKLFF.

This chain connects TRBV28 to TRBJ2-1, with TRBD2 as a possible D gene (6 bases). In germline, CDR1 is MDHEN, CDR2 SYDVKM. V was clipped by 6 bases and J by 3 bases, with 12 bases between them. The CDR3 is made up of 14 amino acids. The CDR3: CASRRGGIYNEQFF. CDR3 DNA sequence: TGTGCCAGCAGGCGAGGCGGGATCTACAATGAGCAGTTCTTC. Full variable domain (missing parts from reference TRBV28 and TRBJ2-1): DVKVTQSSRYLVKRTGEKVFLECVQDMDHENMFWYRQDPGLGLRLIYFSYDVKMKEKGDIPEGYSVSREKKERFSLILESASTNQTSMYLCASRRGGIYNEQFFGPGTRLTVL.

The J gene is TRBJ2-3, the V gene TRBV7-2; no clear D. Germline V CDR1 and CDR2: SGHTA, FQGNSA. The CDR3 length is 16 residues. The germline V and J ends were trimmed by 5 bases and 1 base, with 16 bases remaining between them. The CDR3 region is CASSLRTSLRTDTQYF. CDR3 DNA sequence: TGTGCCAGCAGCCTCCGGACCAGTCTTCGCACAGATACGCAGTATTTT.

This chain links TRBV19 with TRBJ2-2; TRBD2 aligns across 10 bases. Trimming at V came to 5 bases and at J to 4 bases, leaving 7 bases not matched to a gene. The CDR3 covers 16 residues. Germline CDR1 is LNHDA and CDR2 is SQIVND (reference sequence). CDR3 sequence (DNA): TGTGCCAGTAGTTGGCTAGCGGGAGTGGGCACCGGGGAGCTGTTTTTT. This gives the protein CASSWLAGVGTGELFF. Based on the CDR3 plus reference TRBV19 and TRBJ2-2, the full variable domain is DGGITQSPKYLFRKEGQNVTLSCEQNLNHDAMYWYRQDPGQGLRLIYYSQIVNDFQKGDIAEGYSVSREKKESFPLTVTSAQKNPTAFYLCASSWLAGVGTGELFFGEGSRLTVL.

This clonotype was picked up a small number of times. The chain employs TRBV5-1 and TRBJ1-1; D is unresolved. V lost 4 bases to trimming and J lost 3 bases, with 13 bases between them. Germline V gives CDR1 SGHRS, CDR2 YFSETQ. This CDR3 region has 14 residues. The CDR3 DNA reads TGCGCCAGCAGCCTCATGGCAGCCGACACTGAAGCTTTCTTT. This gives the protein CASSLMAADTEAFF.

The V and J genes are TRBV28 and TRBJ2-2; 10 bases agree with TRBD1. The CDR3 contains 16 residues. Germline CDR1 MDHEN, CDR2 SYDVKM. V trimming: 3 bases; J trimming: 7 bases; junction bases outside the gene matches: 8. The CDR3 here is CASSFRDRGLYGELFF. The DNA for the CDR3 is TGTGCCAGCAGTTTTCGGGACAGGGGTTTATACGGGGAGCTGTTTTTT.

J is TRBJ1-1 and V is TRBV27; no firm D call. The germline V gene encodes CDR1 MNHEY and CDR2 SMNVEV (reference sequence). The CDR3 contains 16 residues. Trimming took 5 bases from V and 0 from J, leaving 16 bases between them. The CDR3 nucleotides are TGTGCCAGCAGTCCCCTCGCGACACCGATGAACACTGAAGCTTTCTTT. This sequence encodes CASSPLATPMNTEAFF.

The gene calls are TRBV5-1 and TRBJ2-4, with 11 bases lining up with TRBD1. CDR3 size: 14 residues. V dropped 0 bases and J dropped 9; count of bases not matched to a gene: 2. The germline V gene encodes CDR1 SGHRS and CDR2 YFSETQ. The CDR3 region is CASSLEGQGGIQYF. In DNA, the CDR3 is TGCGCCAGCAGCTTGGAGGGACAGGGGGGCATTCAGTACTTC.

The CDR3 sequence is CAISVTAVNEQFF. The CDR3 DNA sequence: TGTGCCATCAGTGTCACAGCGGTCAATGAGCAGTTCTTC. This chain links TRBV10-3 with TRBJ2-1; D is possibly TRBD2 (5 bases). CDR1 is ENHRY and CDR2 is SYGVKD in the germline V gene. There are 13 residues in the CDR3. The V and J ends lost 4 bases and 6 bases respectively, with 10 bases between them.

This sequence joins TRBV7-3 and TRBJ2-5; D not certain. Germline loops: CDR1 SGHTA, CDR2 FQGTGA. The ends were cut back, 5 bases at V and 2 bases at J, with 15 bases in the middle. This CDR3 has 15 residues. As DNA, the CDR3 is TGTGCCAGCAGCCCCGGCCGAGCAAGTCAAGAGACCCAGTACTTC. Protein: CASSPGRASQETQYF.

This clonotype occurred a few times. The rearrangement uses TRBV14 and TRBJ2-3; tentative D call: TRBD1 (6 bases). The CDR3 has 13 residues. The ends were cut back, 8 bases at V and 4 bases at J, with 13 bases in the middle. Germline-derived CDR1 and CDR2 are SGHDN and FVKESK. CDR3 residues: CASVQGSADTQYF. The CDR3 DNA sequence: TGTGCCAGCGTCCAGGGGAGTGCAGATACGCAGTATTTT. The complete variable domain, with remaining parts taken from reference TRBV14 and TRBJ2-3, reads EAGVTQFPSHSVIEKGQTVTLRCDPISGHDNLYWYRRVMGKEIKFLLHFVKESKQDESGMPNNRFLAERTGGTYSTLKVQPAELEDSGVYFCASVQGSADTQYFGPGTRLTVL.

This clonotype appeared a few times. V and J are TRBV6-5 and TRBJ1-1, with D possibly being TRBD1 (5 bases). The CDR3 extends over 14 amino acids. The V end was cut by 2 bases, the J end by 6 bases, with 13 bases between. Germline V gene sequence: CDR1 MNHEY, CDR2 SVGAGI. CDR3 residues: CASSYSRDWAEAFF. The CDR3 bases are TGTGCCAGCAGTTACAGCAGGGATTGGGCTGAAGCTTTCTTT.

The chain couples TRBV6-6 to TRBJ2-1; no clear D. This CDR3 comprises 13 residues. V was cut by 0 bases and J by 8 bases, with 8 bases left in between. Looked up from germline, CDR1 is MNHNY and CDR2 is SVGAGI (reference sequence). The CDR3 sequence is CASSYSGSYEQFF. DNA of the CDR3: TGTGCCAGCAGTTACTCAGGTAGTTATGAGCAGTTCTTC.

The chain has TRBV2 and TRBJ2-1; D unresolved. CDR1 is SNHLY, CDR2 FYNNEI, per germline. CDR3 size: 16 residues. V was clipped by 3 bases and J by 1 base, with 13 bases between them. The CDR3 is CASSEADGRSYNEQFF. Written as DNA, the CDR3 is TGTGCCAGCAGTGAGGCAGACGGGCGTTCCTACAATGAGCAGTTCTTC. The whole variable domain, filled in from reference TRBV2 and TRBJ2-1, reads EPEVTQTPSHQVTQMGQEVILRCVPISNHLYFYWYRQILGQKVEFLVSFYNNEISEKSEIFDDQFSVERPDGSNFTLKIRSTKLEDSAMYFCASSEADGRSYNEQFFGPGTRLTVL.

This chain uses TRBV28 with TRBJ2-7; 8 nucleotides line up with TRBD1. The CDR3 totals 15 residues. Germline V lookup: CDR1 MDHEN, CDR2 SYDVKM. Trimming cost V 5 bases and J 5 bases; bases outside gene matches: 11. CDR3: CASSPVPGQVNEQYF. The CDR3 region has the DNA TGTGCCAGCAGTCCTGTACCGGGACAGGTCAACGAGCAGTACTTC.

This clonotype was detected ten times or more. The chain is built from TRBV5-1 and TRBJ2-4; D may be TRBD2 (5 bases). The CDR3 is made up of 16 amino acids. In germline, CDR1 is SGHRS, CDR2 YFSETQ. V lost 4 bases and J lost 5, with 19 bases in between. In DNA form, the CDR3 reads TGCGCCAGCAGCCCCAGGAGGCGCATTCTGGAAAACATTCAGTACTTC. Translating it yields CASSPRRRILENIQYF.

This chain's CDR3 is CASNKGATNTGELFF. CDR3 sequence (DNA): TGTGCCAGCAACAAGGGGGCGACGAACACCGGGGAGCTGTTTTTT. The chain has TRBV11-2 and TRBJ2-2; TRBD1 matches at 7 bases. The CDR3 runs 15 residues. V lost 7 bases to trimming and J lost 0 bases; unmatched junction nucleotides: 5. Germline V gene lookup returns CDR1 SGHAT and CDR2 FQNNGV.